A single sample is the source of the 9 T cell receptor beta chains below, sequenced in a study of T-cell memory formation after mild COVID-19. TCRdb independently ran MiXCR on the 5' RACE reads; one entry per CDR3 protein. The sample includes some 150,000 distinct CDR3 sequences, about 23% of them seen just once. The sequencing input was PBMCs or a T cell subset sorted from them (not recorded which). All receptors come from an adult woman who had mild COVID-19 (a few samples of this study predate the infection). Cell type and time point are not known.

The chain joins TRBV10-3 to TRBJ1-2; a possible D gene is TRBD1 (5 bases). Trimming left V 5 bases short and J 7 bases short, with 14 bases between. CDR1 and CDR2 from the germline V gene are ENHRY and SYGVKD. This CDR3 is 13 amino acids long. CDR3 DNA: TGTGCCATCAGTTCCGAGACAGAAGGTGGCTACACCTTC. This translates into CAISSETEGGYTF.

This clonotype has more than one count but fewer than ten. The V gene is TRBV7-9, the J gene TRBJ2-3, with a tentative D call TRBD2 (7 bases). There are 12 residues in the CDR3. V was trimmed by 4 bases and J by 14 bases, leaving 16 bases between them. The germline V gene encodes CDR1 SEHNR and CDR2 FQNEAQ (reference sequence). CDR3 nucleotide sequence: TGTGCCAGCAGCTCCCCCGGGGGGCATCTGTATTTT. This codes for CASSSPGGHLYF.

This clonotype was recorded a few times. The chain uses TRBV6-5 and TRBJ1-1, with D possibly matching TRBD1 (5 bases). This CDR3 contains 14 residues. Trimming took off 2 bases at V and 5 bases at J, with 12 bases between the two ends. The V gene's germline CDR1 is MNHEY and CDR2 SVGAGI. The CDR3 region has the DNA TGTGCCAGCAGTTACACAGGAGAAGGAACTGAAGCTTTCTTT. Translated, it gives CASSYTGEGTEAFF.

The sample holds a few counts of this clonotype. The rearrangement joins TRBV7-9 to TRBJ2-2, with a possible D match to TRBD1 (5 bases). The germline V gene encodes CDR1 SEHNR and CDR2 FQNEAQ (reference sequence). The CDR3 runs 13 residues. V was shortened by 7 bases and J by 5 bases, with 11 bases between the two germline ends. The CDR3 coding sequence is TGTGCCAGCATAGCCCAGGGAACCGGGGAGCTGTTTTTT. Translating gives CASIAQGTGELFF.

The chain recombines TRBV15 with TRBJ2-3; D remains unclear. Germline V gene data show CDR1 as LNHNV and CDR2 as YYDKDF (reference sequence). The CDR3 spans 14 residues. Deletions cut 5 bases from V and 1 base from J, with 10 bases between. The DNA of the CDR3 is TGTGCCACCAGCTTAACTTGGGGCACAGATACGCAGTATTTT. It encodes CATSLTWGTDTQYF. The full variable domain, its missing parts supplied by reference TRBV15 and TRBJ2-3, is DAMVIQNPRYQVTQFGKPVTLSCSQTLNHNVMYWYQQKSSQAPKLLFHYYDKDFNNEADTPDNFQSRRPNTSFCFLDIRSPGLGDTAMYLCATSLTWGTDTQYFGPGTRLTVL.

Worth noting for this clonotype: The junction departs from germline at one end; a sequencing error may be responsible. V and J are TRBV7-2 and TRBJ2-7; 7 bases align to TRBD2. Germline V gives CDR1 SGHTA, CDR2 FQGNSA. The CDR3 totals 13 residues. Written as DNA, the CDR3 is TGTGCCAGCAGCCTAGCGGTGGTGTACGAGCAGTACTTC. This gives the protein CASSLAVVYEQYF.

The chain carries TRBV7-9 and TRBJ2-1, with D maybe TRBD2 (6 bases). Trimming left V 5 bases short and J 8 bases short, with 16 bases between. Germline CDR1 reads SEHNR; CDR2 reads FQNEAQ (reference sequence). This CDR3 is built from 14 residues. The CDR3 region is CASSVGLAIDEQFF. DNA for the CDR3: TGTGCCAGCAGCGTAGGTCTAGCGATAGATGAGCAGTTCTTC.

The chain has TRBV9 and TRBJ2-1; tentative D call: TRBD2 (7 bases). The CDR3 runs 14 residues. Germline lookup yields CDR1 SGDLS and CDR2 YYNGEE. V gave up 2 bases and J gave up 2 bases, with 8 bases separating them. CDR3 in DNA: TGTGCCAGCAGCGTCGGGGGGCCCTACAATGAGCAGTTCTTC. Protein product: CASSVGGPYNEQFF.

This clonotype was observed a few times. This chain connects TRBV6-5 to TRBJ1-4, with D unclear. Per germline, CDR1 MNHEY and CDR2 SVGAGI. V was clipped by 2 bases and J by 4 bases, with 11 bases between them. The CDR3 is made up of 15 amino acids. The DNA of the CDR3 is TGTGCCAGCAGTTACAAAGCAGGTTTTAATGAAAAACTGTTTTTT. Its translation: CASSYKAGFNEKLFF.